A selection of T cell receptor beta chains follows, all from one sample in a study of T-cell reconstitution after alpha-beta-depleted transplantation in children. TCRdb independently ran MiXCR on the PCR reads; one entry per CDR3 protein. This table holds over 450,000 distinct CDR3 sequences, over 9.5% found once. The sample consisted of PBMCs, taken before TCRalphabeta/CD19-depleted stem cell transplant. The receptors were sampled from a child aged 2 to 9 with inherited bone marrow failure, due to receive a stem cell transplant. CDR3s include the opening cysteine and the closing phenylalanine or tryptophan. Each record gives: CDR3 DNA, CDR3 protein, J gene, V gene, clone size, D gene. The D gene is left open where the match is weak. Clone size is stated in some rows and not others, as once, few, many or a class when expanded.

CDR3 DNA: TGTGCCAGCAGTTTAGCGCGGACTAGCGGGAGTGCGGATGAGCAGTTCTTC
CDR3 protein: CASSLARTSGSADEQFF
J gene: TRBJ2-1
V gene: TRBV12-3/TRBV12-4
clone size: NA
D gene: TRBD2

CDR3 DNA: TGTGCCAGCAGCTTATTGACCACTGAAGCTTTCTTT
CDR3 protein: CASSLLTTEAFF
J gene: TRBJ1-1
V gene: TRBV11-1
clone size: many
D gene: NA

CDR3 DNA: TGTGCCATCAGCGATCCGGGACAGGGGGCGGTGGAGCAGTACTTC
CDR3 protein: CAISDPGQGAVEQYF
J gene: TRBJ2-7
V gene: TRBV10-3
clone size: many
D gene: TRBD1

CDR3 DNA: TGTGCCAGCAGCTTAGATTGGAGCGGCGAGCAGTACTTC
CDR3 protein: CASSLDWSGEQYF
J gene: TRBJ2-7
V gene: TRBV7-9
clone size: many
D gene: NA

CDR3 DNA: TGTGCCAGCGTAATAGCGGACTACACCGGGGAGCTGTTTTTT
CDR3 protein: CASVIADYTGELFF
J gene: TRBJ2-2
V gene: TRBV6-1
clone size: NA
D gene: NA

CDR3 DNA: TGCAGTGCTAGGGGGCTAGCGGGTGCCTTTTCGAAGCAGTTCTTC
CDR3 protein: CSARGLAGAFSKQFF
J gene: TRBJ2-1
V gene: TRBV20-1
clone size: many
D gene: TRBD2

CDR3 DNA: TGTGCCAGCAGCCGACGGCAGGGTAATCCACCCCTCCACTTT
CDR3 protein: CASSRRQGNPPLHF
J gene: TRBJ1-6
V gene: TRBV6-1
clone size: NA
D gene: NA

CDR3 DNA: TGTGCCAGCAGCTTAGTCATAAACACCGGGGAGCTGTTTTTT
CDR3 protein: CASSLVINTGELFF
J gene: TRBJ2-2
V gene: TRBV7-9
clone size: few
D gene: NA

CDR3 DNA: TGTGCCAGCAGCTTGGGGATGCGACCCGAGGAGACCCAGTACTTC
CDR3 protein: CASSLGMRPEETQYF
J gene: TRBJ2-5
V gene: TRBV7-2
clone size: many
D gene: NA

CDR3 DNA: TGTGCCACCAGTGATGCCAGGGGGGGCACAGATACGCAGTATTTT
CDR3 protein: CATSDARGGTDTQYF
J gene: TRBJ2-3
V gene: TRBV24-1
clone size: few
D gene: NA

CDR3 DNA: TGTGCCAGCAGCCACACTAAGAACAGCTTACTATATGGCTACACCTTC
CDR3 protein: CASSHTKNSLLYGYTF
J gene: TRBJ1-2
V gene: TRBV3-1
clone size: few
D gene: NA

CDR3 DNA: TGTGCCAGCAGCTCGGGACTGACTAATCAGCCCCAGCATTTT
CDR3 protein: CASSSGLTNQPQHF
J gene: TRBJ1-5
V gene: TRBV9
clone size: many
D gene: NA

CDR3 DNA: TGCGCCAGCAGCCAAGACCGTAAAAGGACAGGAACCTCCTACGAGCAGTACTTC
CDR3 protein: CASSQDRKRTGTSYEQYF
J gene: TRBJ2-7
V gene: TRBV4-1
clone size: many
D gene: TRBD1

CDR3 DNA: TGTGCCAGCAGTTTATCGTCCGGGACAGGGGAACACGAGCAGTACTTC
CDR3 protein: CASSLSSGTGEHEQYF
J gene: TRBJ2-7
V gene: TRBV27
clone size: NA
D gene: TRBD1

CDR3 DNA: TGCGCCAGCAGGGGCAGCTCCTACGAGCAGTACTTC
CDR3 protein: CASRGSSYEQYF
J gene: TRBJ2-7
V gene: TRBV5-1
clone size: NA
D gene: NA

CDR3 DNA: TGTGCCAGCACCCAGTCGCCCGAGACCCAGTACTTC
CDR3 protein: CASTQSPETQYF
J gene: TRBJ2-5
V gene: TRBV7-9
clone size: many
D gene: NA

CDR3 DNA: TGTGCCAGTTCACCCTACCTAGCGGGACAATACAATGAGCAGTTCTTC
CDR3 protein: CASSPYLAGQYNEQFF
J gene: TRBJ2-1
V gene: TRBV28
clone size: many
D gene: TRBD2